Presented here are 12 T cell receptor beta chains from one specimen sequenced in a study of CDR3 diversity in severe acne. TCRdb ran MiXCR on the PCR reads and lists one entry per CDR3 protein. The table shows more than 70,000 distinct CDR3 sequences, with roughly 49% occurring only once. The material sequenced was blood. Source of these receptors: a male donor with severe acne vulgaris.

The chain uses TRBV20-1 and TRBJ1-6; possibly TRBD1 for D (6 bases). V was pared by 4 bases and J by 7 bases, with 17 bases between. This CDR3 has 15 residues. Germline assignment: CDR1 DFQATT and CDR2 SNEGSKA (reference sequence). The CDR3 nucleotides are TGCAGTGCTATGGGACATGGTAGGAACAATTCACCCCTCCACTTT. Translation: CSAMGHGRNNSPLHF.

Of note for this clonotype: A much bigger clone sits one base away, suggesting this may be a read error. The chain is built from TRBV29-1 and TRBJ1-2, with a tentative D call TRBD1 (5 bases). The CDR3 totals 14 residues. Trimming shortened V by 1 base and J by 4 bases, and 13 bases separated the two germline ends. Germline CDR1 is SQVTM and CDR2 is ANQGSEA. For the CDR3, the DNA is TGCAGCGTTGAAGCAACGGGGACGGCCTATGGCTACACCTTC. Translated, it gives CSVEATGTAYGYTF. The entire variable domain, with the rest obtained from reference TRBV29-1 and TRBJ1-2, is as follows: SAVISQKPSRDICQRGTSLTIQCQVDSQVTMMFWYRQQPGQSLTLIATANQGSEATYESGFVIDKFPISRPNLTFSTLTVSNMSPEDSSIYLCSVEATGTAYGYTFGSGTRLTVV.

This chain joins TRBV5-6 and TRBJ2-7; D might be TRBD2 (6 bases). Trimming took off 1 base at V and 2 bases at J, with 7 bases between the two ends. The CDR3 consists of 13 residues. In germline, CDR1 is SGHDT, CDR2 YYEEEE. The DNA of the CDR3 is TGTGCCAGCAGCTTGCGGGGGACCTACGAGCAGTACTTC. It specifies CASSLRGTYEQYF.

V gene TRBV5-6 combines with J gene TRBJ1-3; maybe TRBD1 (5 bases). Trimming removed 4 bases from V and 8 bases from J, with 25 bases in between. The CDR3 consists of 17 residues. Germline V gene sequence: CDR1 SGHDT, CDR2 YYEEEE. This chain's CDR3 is CASSVQGAYLYGYTIYF. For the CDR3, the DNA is TGTGCCAGCAGCGTCCAGGGTGCCTACCTCTATGGCTACACCATATATTTT.

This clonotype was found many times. CDR3 sequence: CASSLKGPGANVLTF. The CDR3 DNA sequence: TGTGCCAGCAGTCTTAAGGGGCCTGGGGCCAACGTCCTGACTTTC. The chain joins TRBV7-8 to TRBJ2-6; tentatively, D is TRBD1 (5 bases). With 6 bases removed from V and 2 bases from J, the gap between germline ends came to 11 bases. The CDR3 spans 15 residues. Germline V CDR1 and CDR2: SGHVS, FQNEAQ.

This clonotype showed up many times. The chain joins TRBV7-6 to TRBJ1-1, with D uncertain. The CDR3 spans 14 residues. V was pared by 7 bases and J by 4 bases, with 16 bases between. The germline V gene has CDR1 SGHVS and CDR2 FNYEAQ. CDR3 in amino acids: CASKRYLGGTEAFF. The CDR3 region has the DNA TGTGCCAGCAAGCGTTATCTCGGAGGCACTGAAGCTTTCTTT.

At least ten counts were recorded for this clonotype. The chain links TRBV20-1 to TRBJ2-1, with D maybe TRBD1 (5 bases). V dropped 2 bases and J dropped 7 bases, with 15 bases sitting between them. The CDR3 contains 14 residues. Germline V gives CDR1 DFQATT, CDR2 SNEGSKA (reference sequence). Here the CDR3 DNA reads TGCAGTGCTAGACTCGGCAGGGTTTTGAATGAGCAGTTCTTC. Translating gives CSARLGRVLNEQFF.

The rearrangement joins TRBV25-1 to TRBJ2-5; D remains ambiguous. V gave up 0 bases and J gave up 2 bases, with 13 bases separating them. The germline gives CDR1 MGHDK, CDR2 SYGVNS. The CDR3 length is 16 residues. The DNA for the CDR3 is TGTGCCAGCAGTGAATATGCCGACGCGAATCAAGAGACCCAGTACTTC. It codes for CASSEYADANQETQYF.

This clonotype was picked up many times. In DNA form, the CDR3 reads TGTGCCAGCAGTGGGAGCCGGACCCCTACGCAGTATTTT. This gives the protein CASSGSRTPTQYF. The V gene is TRBV2, the J gene TRBJ2-3; D ambiguous. The CDR3 totals 13 residues. The germline gives CDR1 SNHLY, CDR2 FYNNEI. Deletions cut 4 bases from V and 8 bases from J, with 13 bases between.

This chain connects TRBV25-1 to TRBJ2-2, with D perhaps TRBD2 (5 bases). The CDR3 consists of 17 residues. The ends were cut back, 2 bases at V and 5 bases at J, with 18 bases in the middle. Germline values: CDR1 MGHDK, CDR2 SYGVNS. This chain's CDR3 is CASSEDEWEPRTGELFF. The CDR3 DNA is TGTGCCAGCAGTGAAGACGAGTGGGAGCCGAGGACCGGGGAGCTGTTTTTT.

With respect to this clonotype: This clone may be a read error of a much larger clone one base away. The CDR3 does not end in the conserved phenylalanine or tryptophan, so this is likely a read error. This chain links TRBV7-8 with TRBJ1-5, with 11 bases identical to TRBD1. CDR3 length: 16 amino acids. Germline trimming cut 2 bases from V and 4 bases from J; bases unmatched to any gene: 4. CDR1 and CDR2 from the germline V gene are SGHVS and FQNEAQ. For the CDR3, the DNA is TGTGCCAGCAGCTTACCGGACAGGGGGCGGAATCAGCCCCAGCATTCT. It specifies CASSLPDRGRNQPQHS.

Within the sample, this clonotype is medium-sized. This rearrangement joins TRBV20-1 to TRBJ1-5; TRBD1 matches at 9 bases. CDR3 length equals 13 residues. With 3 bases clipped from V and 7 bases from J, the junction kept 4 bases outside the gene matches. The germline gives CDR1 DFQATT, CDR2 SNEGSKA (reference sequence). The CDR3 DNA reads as TGCAGTGCTAGCGGACAGGGGCGCCAGCCCCAGCATTTT. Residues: CSASGQGRQPQHF.